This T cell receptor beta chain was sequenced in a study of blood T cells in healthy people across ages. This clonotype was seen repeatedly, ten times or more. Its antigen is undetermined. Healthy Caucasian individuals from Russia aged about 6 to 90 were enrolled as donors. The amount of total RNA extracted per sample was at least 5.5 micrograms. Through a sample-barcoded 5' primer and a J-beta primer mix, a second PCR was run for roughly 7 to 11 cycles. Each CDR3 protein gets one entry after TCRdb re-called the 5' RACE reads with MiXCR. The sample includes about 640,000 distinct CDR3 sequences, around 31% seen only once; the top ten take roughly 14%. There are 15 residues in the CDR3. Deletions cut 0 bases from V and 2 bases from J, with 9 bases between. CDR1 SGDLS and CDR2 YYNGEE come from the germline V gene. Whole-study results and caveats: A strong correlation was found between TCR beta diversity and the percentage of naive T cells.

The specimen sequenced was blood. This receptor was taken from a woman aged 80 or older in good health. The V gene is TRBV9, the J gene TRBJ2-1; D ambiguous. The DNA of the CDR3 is TGTGCCAGCAGCGTAGATGTAATCCCCTACAATGAGCAGTTCTTC. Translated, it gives CASSVDVIPYNEQFF.